One and the same sample provided the 32 T cell receptor beta chains below, sequenced in a study of blood T cell repertoires in COVID-19. Generated by immunoSEQ multiplex PCR, the TCRdb table keeps only in-frame clones and is missing some. The sample carries approximately 230,000 clones, around 88% recorded once. Sequencing used peripheral blood. The origin of the receptors is a man at least 80 years old with acute or convalescent COVID-19.

This clone was recorded a few times. The chain has TRBV10-3 and TRBJ1-1; no firm D call. Germline V gene sequence: CDR1 ENHRY, CDR2 SYGVKD. Trimming took 10 bases from V and 1 from J, leaving 10 bases between them. The CDR3 runs to 12 residues. Here the CDR3 DNA reads TGTGCCACCCAGGAGGCGAACACTGAAGCTTTCTTT. Protein: CATQEANTEAFF.

The gene calls are TRBV19 and TRBJ2-5, with D hard to call. The V gene lost 1 base and the J gene lost 1 base, with 7 bases spanning the gap. The CDR3 consists of 14 residues. Per germline, CDR1 LNHDA and CDR2 SQIVND (reference sequence). This CDR3 reads CASSIAGPQETQYF. The CDR3 nucleotides are TGTGCCAGTAGTATAGCAGGTCCCCAAGAGACCCAGTACTTC.

This clone was detected once. This CDR3 is CASTRDRNSGNTIYF. As DNA, the CDR3 is TGTGCCAGCACTCGGGACAGGAATTCTGGAAACACCATATATTTT. This chain uses TRBV5-6 with TRBJ1-3, with TRBD1 matching 8 bases. The junction had 6 bases not matched to a gene; V was cut back by 6 bases and J by 1 base. The germline V gene encodes CDR1 SGHDT and CDR2 YYEEEE. This CDR3 contains 15 residues.

This clone appeared a single time. V usage is TRBV12-3 or TRBV12-4 and J usage is TRBJ2-7, with 9 bases identical to TRBD1. The CDR3 has 13 amino acids. J gave up 5 bases and V 7 bases, and 6 bases lay outside the gene matches. CDR3 sequence (DNA): TGTGCCAGCATGGGACAGGGTGGCCACGAGCAGTACTTC. Its translation is CASMGQGGHEQYF.

The V and J genes are TRBV5-4 and TRBJ2-2; TRBD1 matches 7 bases. This CDR3 has 16 amino acids. V was clipped by 5 bases and J by 4 bases; unmatched bases: 11. The V gene's germline CDR1 is SGHNT and CDR2 YYREEE (reference sequence). Here the CDR3 reads CASRKNKGDSTGELFF. The CDR3, as DNA: TGTGCCAGCAGAAAAAACAAGGGGGACAGCACCGGGGAGCTGTTTTTT.

The chain couples TRBV7-2 to TRBJ1-1, with TRBD1 matching 7 bases. V dropped 5 bases and J dropped 8; count of bases not matched to a gene: 11. The CDR3 contains 14 residues. Germline values: CDR1 SGHTA, CDR2 FQGNSA. The CDR3 coding sequence is TGTGCCAGCAGCGCCCGACAGGGCCCTTTAGAAGCTTTCTTT. Protein product: CASSARQGPLEAFF.

V and J are TRBV5-4 and TRBJ2-7; TRBD2 matches 7 bases. The germline V gene has CDR1 SGHNT and CDR2 YYREEE (reference sequence). V gave up 2 bases and J gave up 3 bases; unmatched junction bases: 5. CDR3 length: 14 residues. As DNA, the CDR3 is TGTGCCAGCAGCTTCGGGGGAGGGGACTACGAGCAGTACTTC. This translates into CASSFGGGDYEQYF.

The chain carries TRBV28 and TRBJ1-1, with D unresolved. CDR3 length equals 13 residues. The germline V and J ends were trimmed by 2 bases and 1 base, with 5 bases remaining between them. Germline V lookup: CDR1 MDHEN, CDR2 SYDVKM. For the CDR3, the DNA is TGTGCCAGCAGTTTAGACAAGAACACTGAAGCTTTCTTT. Translated, it gives CASSLDKNTEAFF.

The chain links TRBV7-2 to TRBJ1-1; possible D gene TRBD1, 5 bases. Germline V CDR1 and CDR2: SGHTA, FQGNSA. The CDR3 runs 13 residues. V shed 5 bases and J shed 8 bases, with 15 bases lying between them. The CDR3 sequence: CASSVTESTEAFF. The CDR3 DNA reads TGTGCCAGCAGCGTGACAGAGAGCACGGAAGCTTTCTTT.

The chain employs TRBV10-3 and TRBJ2-1; the match to TRBD2 covers 10 bases. Germline lookup yields CDR1 ENHRY and CDR2 SYGVKD. This CDR3 region has 15 residues. V lost 6 bases to trimming and J lost 6 bases; unmatched junction nucleotides: 8. The CDR3: CAIRNALAGFNEQFF. In DNA, the CDR3 is TGTGCCATCAGAAACGCACTAGCGGGGTTCAATGAGCAGTTCTTC.

The J gene is TRBJ2-3, the V gene TRBV3-1 (or the pseudogene TRBV3-2); 11 bases agree with TRBD2. Unmatched junction bases numbered 9, after V lost 5 bases and J lost 5 bases. In germline, CDR1 is LGHDT, CDR2 YNNKEL (reference sequence). The CDR3 has 16 amino acids. For the CDR3, the DNA is TGTGCCAGCAGCAGCCCCGGGACTAGCGGAAAAGATACGCAGTATTTT. Translating it yields CASSSPGTSGKDTQYF.

CDR3 nucleotides: TGTGCCAGCAGGCCTTCAGGGGGAAGTGATTCACCCCTCCACTTT. Translation: CASRPSGGSDSPLHF. The genes are TRBV28 and TRBJ1-6; 7 positions match TRBD1. The germline CDR1 and CDR2 sequences are MDHEN and SYDVKM. This CDR3 spans 15 amino acids. V dropped 6 bases and J dropped 8; count of bases not matched to a gene: 10.

The chain combines TRBV10-3 with TRBJ1-1, with 7 bases that match TRBD1. This CDR3 has 13 residues. Per the germline V gene, CDR1 is ENHRY and CDR2 is SYGVKD. V lost 5 bases and J lost 9; bases outside the gene matches: 9. CDR3 sequence (DNA): TGTGCCATCAGTCCCCCGACAGGGAGGCAAGCTTTCTTT. Translated: CAISPPTGRQAFF.

This clone appeared a few times. This rearrangement joins TRBV24-1 to TRBJ1-1; 7 positions agree with TRBD1. Germline trimming cut 4 bases from V and 7 bases from J; bases unmatched to any gene: 14. Germline V CDR1 and CDR2: KGHDR, SFDVKD. The length of the CDR3 is 16 residues. The CDR3 sequence is CATSDLQTGLRGEAFF. CDR3 bases: TGTGCCACCAGTGACTTGCAGACAGGGCTGAGGGGTGAAGCTTTCTTT.

V gene TRBV14 combines with J gene TRBJ1-4; the D is unclear. From germline, CDR1 is SGHDN and CDR2 FVKESK. V lost 0 bases and J 0 bases, leaving 14 bases between the germline ends. There are 18 residues in the CDR3. CDR3 in DNA: TGTGCCAGCAGCCAAGAGGTATACGGTAGTACAACTAATGAAAAACTGTTTTTT. Its protein is CASSQEVYGSTTNEKLFF.

This chain connects TRBV18 to TRBJ1-2; 9 nucleotides match TRBD1. Germline CDR1 reads KGHSH; CDR2 reads LQKENI. Germline trimming cut 4 bases from V and 0 bases from J; bases unmatched to any gene: 3. This CDR3 has 15 residues. CDR3 in amino acids: CASSLGQGTNYGYTF. The CDR3 region has the DNA TGTGCCAGCTCACTCGGACAGGGGACTAACTATGGCTACACCTTC.

V is TRBV28 and J is TRBJ2-5, with 9 bases that match TRBD2. The CDR3 runs to 17 residues. Trimming took 2 bases from V and 5 from J; bases not matched to a gene: 12. Germline V gene data show CDR1 as MDHEN and CDR2 as SYDVKM. This CDR3 is CASSLRFVREGRETQYF. CDR3 nucleotide sequence: TGTGCCAGCAGTTTAAGGTTTGTGCGGGAGGGGCGGGAGACCCAGTACTTC.

The chain couples TRBV19 to TRBJ2-1; 12 nucleotides line up with TRBD1. Germline trimming cut 7 bases from V and 6 bases from J; bases unmatched to any gene: 10. The germline V gene encodes CDR1 LNHDA and CDR2 SQIVND (reference sequence). This CDR3 spans 16 amino acids. The CDR3 DNA sequence: TGTGCCAGTAAGAGAGTTGGGGACAGGGGGCTCAATGAGCAGTTCTTC. This encodes CASKRVGDRGLNEQFF.

The rearrangement joins TRBV15 to TRBJ1-2; D ambiguous. There are 14 residues in the CDR3. The germline V and J ends were trimmed by 5 bases and 6 bases, with 16 bases remaining between them. Per germline, CDR1 LNHNV and CDR2 YYDKDF (reference sequence). The CDR3 loop is CATSESPIPHGYTF. The CDR3 coding sequence is TGTGCCACCAGCGAGTCCCCTATCCCCCATGGCTACACCTTC.

The rearrangement links TRBV10-3 to TRBJ2-4; D gene ambiguous. The CDR3 contains 16 residues. Germline V gene data show CDR1 as ENHRY and CDR2 as SYGVKD. V lost 0 bases and J 1 base, leaving 10 bases between the germline ends. The CDR3 sequence: CAISESNLEAKNIQYF. The CDR3 nucleotides are TGTGCCATCAGTGAGTCTAACTTGGAGGCCAAAAACATTCAGTACTTC.

CDR3 sequence: CASSSSTNQPQHF. The CDR3 bases are TGTGCCAGCAGTTCCAGTACCAATCAGCCCCAGCATTTT. V and J are TRBV6-5 and TRBJ1-5; D is ambiguous. The germline V gene has CDR1 MNHEY and CDR2 SVGAGI. The CDR3 is 13 residues long. Trimming shortened V by 4 bases and J by 3 bases, and 7 bases separated the two germline ends.

The chain is built from TRBV6-5 and TRBJ1-3, with D hard to call. The CDR3 spans 14 residues. Trimming cost V 5 bases and J 0 bases, with 8 bases left between them. Germline assignment: CDR1 MNHEY and CDR2 SVGAGI. The CDR3, as DNA: TGTGCCAGCAGTCTTACATACTCTGGAAACACCATATATTTT. Residues: CASSLTYSGNTIYF.

V usage is TRBV5-5 and J usage is TRBJ1-2; D perhaps matches TRBD1 (6 bases). The germline gives CDR1 SGHKS, CDR2 YYEKEE (reference sequence). CDR3 length equals 13 residues. V lost 4 bases to trimming and J lost 3 bases, with 10 bases between them. The CDR3 DNA reads TGTGCCAGCAGCCTGGCAGGGGACTATGGCTACACCTTC. This sequence encodes CASSLAGDYGYTF.

The V gene is TRBV6-5, the J gene TRBJ2-1, with 8 positions matching TRBD1. CDR3 length equals 14 residues. V was pared by 6 bases and J by 7 bases, with 8 bases of the junction left unmatched. Germline lookup yields CDR1 MNHEY and CDR2 SVGAGI. For the CDR3, the DNA is TGTGCCAGCAGAGGACAGGGAAATATGAATGAGCAGTTCTTC. Protein: CASRGQGNMNEQFF.

The V gene is TRBV2, the J gene TRBJ2-3; the D gene is possibly TRBD1 (7 bases). Trimming removed 3 bases at V and 6 bases at J, with 16 bases between. The CDR3 covers 15 residues. Germline V lookup: CDR1 SNHLY, CDR2 FYNNEI. The CDR3 loop reads CASSDQGGNTDTQYF. In DNA form, the CDR3 reads TGTGCCAGCAGTGATCAGGGGGGTAACACGGATACGCAGTATTTT.

This rearrangement joins TRBV14 to TRBJ1-6, with 7 positions matching TRBD1. Germline V gives CDR1 SGHDN, CDR2 FVKESK. The CDR3 length is 14 residues. The ends lost 4 bases at V and 7 bases at J; junction bases unmatched: 4. The CDR3 spells CASSRTGRNSPLHF. As DNA, the CDR3 is TGTGCCAGCAGCCGGACAGGAAGGAATTCACCCCTCCACTTT.

CDR3 bases: TGTGCCAGCAGCGCATGGCCTCTAGCGGGAGGGCCTCGGGAAGAGACCCAGTACTTC. The encoded protein is CASSAWPLAGGPREETQYF. The genes are TRBV9 and TRBJ2-5; 12 positions agree with TRBD2. Germline values: CDR1 SGDLS, CDR2 YYNGEE. With 3 bases clipped from V and 3 bases from J, the junction kept 15 bases outside the gene matches. This CDR3 contains 19 residues.

The gene calls are TRBV6-5 and TRBJ1-2; 8 bases are a match to TRBD1. Per germline, CDR1 MNHEY and CDR2 SVGAGI. V shed 8 bases, J shed 4 bases, and the junction held 9 bases outside the gene matches. The CDR3 runs to 14 residues. This chain's CDR3 is CASGQDRVPYGYTF. CDR3 DNA sequence: TGTGCCAGCGGGCAGGACAGGGTTCCCTATGGCTACACCTTC.

This sequence joins TRBV19 and TRBJ2-6; D not resolved. The germline V gene has CDR1 LNHDA and CDR2 SQIVND (reference sequence). The CDR3 contains 20 residues. Trimming left V 3 bases short and J 0 bases short, with 21 bases between. The CDR3 DNA sequence: TGTGCCAGTAGTATCCCCCTGGGCGTCCTCCCCCGCTCTGGGGCCAACGTCCTGACTTTC. Its translation: CASSIPLGVLPRSGANVLTF. Together with reference TRBV19 and TRBJ2-6, the CDR3 gives the full variable domain: DGGITQSPKYLFRKEGQNVTLSCEQNLNHDAMYWYRQDPGQGLRLIYYSQIVNDFQKGDIAEGYSVSREKKESFPLTVTSAQKNPTAFYLCASSIPLGVLPRSGANVLTFGAGSRLTVL.

Notes on this clone: Other DNA sequences in the sample encode the same CDR3. V gene TRBV18 combines with J gene TRBJ1-5, with D hard to call. This CDR3 comprises 12 residues. The V gene's germline CDR1 is KGHSH and CDR2 LQKENI. V was trimmed by 2 bases and J by 7 bases, leaving 6 bases between them. The CDR3 sequence: CASSPENQPQHF. CDR3 nucleotides: TGTGCCAGCTCACCAGAGAACCAGCCCCAGCATTTT. Combining the CDR3 with reference TRBV18 and TRBJ1-5 gives the whole variable domain NAGVMQNPRHLVRRRGQEARLRCSPMKGHSHVYWYRQLPEEGLKFMVYLQKENIIDESGMPKERFSAEFPKEGPSILRIQQVVRGDSAAYFCASSPENQPQHFGDGTRLSIL.

This clone has just a few counts. This rearrangement joins TRBV29-1 to TRBJ1-1; possibly TRBD1 for D (6 bases). The CDR3 has 12 residues. Germline assignment: CDR1 SQVTM and CDR2 ANQGSEA. The CDR3 DNA sequence: TGCAGTGCAGGGGCCTTGAACACTGAAGCTTTCTTT. Protein product: CSAGALNTEAFF.

In nucleotides, the CDR3 is TGTGCCAGCAGTTACGGGAGAGAACAAAGCTACACCTTC. This codes for CASSYGREQSYTF. The chain couples TRBV6-6 to TRBJ1-2; D unresolved. Trimming pared 2 bases from V and 9 bases from J, leaving 13 bases between. Germline V lookup: CDR1 MNHNY, CDR2 SVGAGI (reference sequence). This CDR3 comprises 13 residues.